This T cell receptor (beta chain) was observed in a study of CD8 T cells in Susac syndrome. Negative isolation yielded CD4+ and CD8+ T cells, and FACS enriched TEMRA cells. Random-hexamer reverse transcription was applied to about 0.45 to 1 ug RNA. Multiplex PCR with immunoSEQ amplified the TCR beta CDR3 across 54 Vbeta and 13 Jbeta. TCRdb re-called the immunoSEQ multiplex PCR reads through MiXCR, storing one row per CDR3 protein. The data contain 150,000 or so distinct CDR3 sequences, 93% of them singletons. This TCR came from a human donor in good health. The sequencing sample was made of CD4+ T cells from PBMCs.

CDR3: CASSLDLGLVGNTQYF. The CDR3 nucleotides read TGCGCCAGCAGCTTGGACCTCGGACTAGTCGGAAATACGCAGTATTTT. The rearrangement uses TRBV5-1 and TRBJ2-3; 7 bases align to TRBD2. Germline assignment: CDR1 SGHRS and CDR2 YFSETQ. V lost 0 bases, J lost 7 bases, and 11 bases stayed unmatched. This CDR3 comprises 16 residues.